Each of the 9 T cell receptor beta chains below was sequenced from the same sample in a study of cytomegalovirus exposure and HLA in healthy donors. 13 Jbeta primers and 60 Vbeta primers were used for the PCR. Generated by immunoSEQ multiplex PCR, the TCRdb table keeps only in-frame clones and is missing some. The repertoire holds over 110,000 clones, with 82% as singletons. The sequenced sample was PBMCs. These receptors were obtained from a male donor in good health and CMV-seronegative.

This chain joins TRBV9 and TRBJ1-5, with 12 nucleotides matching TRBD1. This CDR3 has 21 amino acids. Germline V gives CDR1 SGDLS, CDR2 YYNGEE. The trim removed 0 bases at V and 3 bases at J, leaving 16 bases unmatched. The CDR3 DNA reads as TGTGCCAGCAGCGTAGTTTTGTCGGGGACAGGGGGCCCACTATTCAATCAGCCCCAGCATTTT. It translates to CASSVVLSGTGGPLFNQPQHF.

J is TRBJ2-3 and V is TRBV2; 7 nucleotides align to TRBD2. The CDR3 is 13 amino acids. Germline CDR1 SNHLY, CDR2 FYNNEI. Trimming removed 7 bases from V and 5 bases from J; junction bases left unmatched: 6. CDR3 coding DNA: TGTGCCAGCACGGTCGCGGGGGAAGATACGCAGTATTTT. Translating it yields CASTVAGEDTQYF.

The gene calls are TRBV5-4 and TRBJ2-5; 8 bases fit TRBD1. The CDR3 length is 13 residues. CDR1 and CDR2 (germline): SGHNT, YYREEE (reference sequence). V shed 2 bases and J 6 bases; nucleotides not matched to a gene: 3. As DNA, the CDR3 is TGTGCCAGCAGCTTTCGGGACAGGCAGACCCAGTACTTC. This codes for CASSFRDRQTQYF.

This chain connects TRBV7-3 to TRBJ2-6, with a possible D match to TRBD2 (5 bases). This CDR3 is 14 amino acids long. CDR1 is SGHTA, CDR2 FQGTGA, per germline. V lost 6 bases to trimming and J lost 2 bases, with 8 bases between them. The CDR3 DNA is TGTGCCAGCAGGTTGAGGGCTGGGGCCAACGTCCTGACTTTC. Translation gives CASRLRAGANVLTF.

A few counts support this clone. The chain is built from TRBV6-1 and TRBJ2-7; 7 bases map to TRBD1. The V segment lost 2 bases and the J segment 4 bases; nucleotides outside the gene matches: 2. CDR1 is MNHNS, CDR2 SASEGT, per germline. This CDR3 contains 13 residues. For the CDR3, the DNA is TGTGCCAGCAGTGAAAAACAGGGGTACGAGCAGTACTTC. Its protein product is CASSEKQGYEQYF.

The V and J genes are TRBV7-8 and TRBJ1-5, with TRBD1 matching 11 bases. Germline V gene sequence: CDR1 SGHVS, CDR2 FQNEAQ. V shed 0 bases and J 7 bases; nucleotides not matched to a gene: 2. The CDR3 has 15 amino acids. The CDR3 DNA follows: TGTGCCAGCAGCTTAGCTGGGACAGGGGGACAGCCCCAGCATTTT. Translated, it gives CASSLAGTGGQPQHF.

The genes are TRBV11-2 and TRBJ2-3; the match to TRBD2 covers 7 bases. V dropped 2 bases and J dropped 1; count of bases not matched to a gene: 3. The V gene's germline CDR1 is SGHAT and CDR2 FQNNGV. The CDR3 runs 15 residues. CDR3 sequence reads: CASSLLGGGTDTQYF. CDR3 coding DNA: TGTGCCAGCAGCTTATTGGGAGGGGGCACAGATACGCAGTATTTT.

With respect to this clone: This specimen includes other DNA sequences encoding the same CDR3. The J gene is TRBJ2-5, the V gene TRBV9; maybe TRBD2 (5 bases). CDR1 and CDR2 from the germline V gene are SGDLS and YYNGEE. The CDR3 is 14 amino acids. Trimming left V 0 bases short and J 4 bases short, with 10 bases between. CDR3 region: CASSVAAGGETQYF. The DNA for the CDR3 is TGTGCCAGCAGCGTAGCTGCTGGAGGAGAGACCCAGTACTTC.

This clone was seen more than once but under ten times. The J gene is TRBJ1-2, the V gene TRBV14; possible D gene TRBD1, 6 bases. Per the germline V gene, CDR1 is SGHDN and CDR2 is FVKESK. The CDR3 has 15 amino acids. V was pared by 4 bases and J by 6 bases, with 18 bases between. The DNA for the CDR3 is TGTGCCAGCAGCCCAGTTGGGGGCCGAATCGATGGCTACACCTTC. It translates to CASSPVGGRIDGYTF.